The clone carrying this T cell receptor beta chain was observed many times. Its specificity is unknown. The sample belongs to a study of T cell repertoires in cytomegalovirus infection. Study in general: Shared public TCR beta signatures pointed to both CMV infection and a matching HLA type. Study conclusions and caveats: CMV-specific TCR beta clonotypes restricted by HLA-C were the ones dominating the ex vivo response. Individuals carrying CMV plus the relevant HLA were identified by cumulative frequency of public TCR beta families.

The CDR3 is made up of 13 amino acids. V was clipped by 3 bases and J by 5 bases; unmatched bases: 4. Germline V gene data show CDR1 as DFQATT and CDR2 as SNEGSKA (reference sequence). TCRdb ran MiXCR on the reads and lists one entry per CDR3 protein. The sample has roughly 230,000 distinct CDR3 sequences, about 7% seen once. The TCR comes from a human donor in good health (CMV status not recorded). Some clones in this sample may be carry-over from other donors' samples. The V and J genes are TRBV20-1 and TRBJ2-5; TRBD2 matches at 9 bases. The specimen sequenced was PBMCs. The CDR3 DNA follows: TGCAGTGCTAGCGGGACTAGCCCCGAGACCCAGTACTTC. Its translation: CSASGTSPETQYF.